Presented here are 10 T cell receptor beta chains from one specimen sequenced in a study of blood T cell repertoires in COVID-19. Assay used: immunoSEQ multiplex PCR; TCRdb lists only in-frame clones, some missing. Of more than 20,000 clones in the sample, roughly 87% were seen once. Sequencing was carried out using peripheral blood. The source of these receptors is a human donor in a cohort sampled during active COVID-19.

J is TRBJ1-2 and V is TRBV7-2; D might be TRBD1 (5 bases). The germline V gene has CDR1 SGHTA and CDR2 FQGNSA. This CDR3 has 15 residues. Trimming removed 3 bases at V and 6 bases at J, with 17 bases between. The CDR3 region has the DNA TGTGCCAGCAGCTTCCCCAGACAGTTTACCAATGGCTACACCTTC. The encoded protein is CASSFPRQFTNGYTF.

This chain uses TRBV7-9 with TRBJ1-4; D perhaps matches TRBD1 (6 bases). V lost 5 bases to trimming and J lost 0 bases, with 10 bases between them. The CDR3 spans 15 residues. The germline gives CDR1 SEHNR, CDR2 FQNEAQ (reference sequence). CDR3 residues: CASSRDTATNEKLFF. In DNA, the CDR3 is TGTGCCAGCAGCAGGGACACAGCAACTAATGAAAAACTGTTTTTT. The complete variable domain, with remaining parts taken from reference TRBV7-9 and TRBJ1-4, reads DTGVSQNPRHKITKRGQNVTFRCDPISEHNRLYWYRQTLGQGPEFLTYFQNEAQLEKSRLLSDRFSAERPKGSFSTLEIQRTEQGDSAMYLCASSRDTATNEKLFFGSGTQLSVL.

This CDR3 reads CASSVGDRPPPREGYTF. The CDR3 nucleotides are TGTGCCAGCAGCGTAGGGGACCGACCACCACCGCGGGAGGGCTACACCTTC. This sequence joins TRBV9 and TRBJ1-2; D possibly corresponds to TRBD1 (5 bases). The CDR3 consists of 17 residues. Germline-derived CDR1 and CDR2 are SGDLS and YYNGEE. The germline V and J ends were trimmed by 0 bases and 8 bases, with 23 bases remaining between them. Full variable domain (rest looked up from reference TRBV9 and TRBJ1-2): DSGVTQTPKHLITATGQRVTLRCSPRSGDLSVYWYQQSLDQGLQFLIQYYNGEERAKGNILERFSAQQFPDLHSELNLSSLELGDSALYFCASSVGDRPPPREGYTFGSGTRLTVV.

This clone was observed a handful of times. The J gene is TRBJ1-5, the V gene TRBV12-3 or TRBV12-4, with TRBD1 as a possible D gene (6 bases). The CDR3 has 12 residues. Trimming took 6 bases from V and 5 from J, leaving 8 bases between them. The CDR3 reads CASSRGDQPQHF. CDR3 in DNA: TGTGCCAGCAGCAGGGGAGATCAGCCCCAGCATTTT.

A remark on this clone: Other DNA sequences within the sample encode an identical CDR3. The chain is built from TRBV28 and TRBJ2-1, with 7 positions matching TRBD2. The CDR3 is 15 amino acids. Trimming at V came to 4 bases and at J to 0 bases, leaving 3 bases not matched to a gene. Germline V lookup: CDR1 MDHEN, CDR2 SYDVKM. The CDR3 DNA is TGTGCCAGCAGTTATAGGACTAGCTCCTACAATGAGCAGTTCTTC. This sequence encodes CASSYRTSSYNEQFF.

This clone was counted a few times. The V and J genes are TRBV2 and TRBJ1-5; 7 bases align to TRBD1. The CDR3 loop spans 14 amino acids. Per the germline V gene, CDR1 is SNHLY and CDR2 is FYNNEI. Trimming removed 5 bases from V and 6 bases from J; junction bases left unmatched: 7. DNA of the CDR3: TGTGCCAGCAGTCGAGGGACAGCAGGTCAGCCCCAGCATTTT. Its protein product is CASSRGTAGQPQHF.

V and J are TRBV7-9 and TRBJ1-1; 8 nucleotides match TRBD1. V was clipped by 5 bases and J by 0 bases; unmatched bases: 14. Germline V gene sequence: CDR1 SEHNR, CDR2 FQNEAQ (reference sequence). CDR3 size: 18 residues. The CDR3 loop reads CASSGGRGTGTLNTEAFF. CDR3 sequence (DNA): TGTGCCAGCAGCGGGGGACGCGGGACAGGCACTTTGAACACTGAAGCTTTCTTT. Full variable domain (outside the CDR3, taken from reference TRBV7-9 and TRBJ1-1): DTGVSQNPRHKITKRGQNVTFRCDPISEHNRLYWYRQTLGQGPEFLTYFQNEAQLEKSRLLSDRFSAERPKGSFSTLEIQRTEQGDSAMYLCASSGGRGTGTLNTEAFFGQGTRLTVV.

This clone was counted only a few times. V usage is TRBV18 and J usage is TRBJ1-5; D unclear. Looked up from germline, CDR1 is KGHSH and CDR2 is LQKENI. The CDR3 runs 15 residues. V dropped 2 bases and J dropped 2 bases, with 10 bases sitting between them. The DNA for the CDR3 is TGTGCCAGCTCACCAGGTCCGCAGGGCAATCAGCCCCAGCATTTT. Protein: CASSPGPQGNQPQHF.

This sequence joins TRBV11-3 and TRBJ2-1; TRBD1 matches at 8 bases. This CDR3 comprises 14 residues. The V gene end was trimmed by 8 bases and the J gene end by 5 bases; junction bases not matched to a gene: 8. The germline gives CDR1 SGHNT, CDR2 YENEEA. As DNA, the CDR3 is TGTGCCAGCGGTAGGACAGGGTCCAACAATGAGCAGTTCTTC. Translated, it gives CASGRTGSNNEQFF.

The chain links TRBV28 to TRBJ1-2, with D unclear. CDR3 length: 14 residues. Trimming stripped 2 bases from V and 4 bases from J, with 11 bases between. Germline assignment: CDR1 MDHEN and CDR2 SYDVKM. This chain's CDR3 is CASSLGWTLYGYTF. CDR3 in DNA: TGTGCCAGCAGTTTAGGCTGGACTCTCTATGGCTACACCTTC.